The rows below give T cell receptor beta chains drawn from one sample of a study of shared clonotypes between healthy human individuals. This table comes from immunoSEQ multiplex PCR, and its TCRdb copy is limited to in-frame clones, with some not included. The sample yields 450,000 to 500,000 clones, less than 80% seen once. Sequenced: PBMCs. The source is a woman aged 40 to 49 in good health. Some clones in this sample may be carry-over from other donors' samples. The CDR3 runs from the conserved cysteine through the conserved F or W. The D gene is left open where the match is weak. Not every row has a clone size; where given, it reads once, few, many or a size class.

V,length,D,J,size,CDR3,DNA
TRBV10-3,14,TRBD1,TRBJ2-3,few,CAITPGQPTDTQYF,TGTGCCATCACTCCGGGACAGCCCACAGATACGCAGTATTTT
TRBV25-1,17,.,TRBJ1-5,.,CASSEFGQTLGSQPQHF,TGTGCCAGCAGTGAATTTGGGCAGACCTTAGGAAGTCAGCCCCAGCATTTT
TRBV28,14,TRBD2,TRBJ2-1,many,CASSQTSGGNEQFF,TGTGCCAGCAGCCAAACTAGCGGGGGCAATGAGCAGTTCTTC
TRBV30,14,TRBD1,TRBJ2-7,.,CAWSVRDRVYEQYF,TGTGCCTGGAGTGTCCGAGACAGGGTCTACGAGCAGTACTTC
TRBV27,12,.,TRBJ2-5,.,CASAQGQETQYF,TGTGCCAGCGCTCAGGGACAAGAGACCCAGTACTTC
TRBV29-1,14,TRBD2,TRBJ2-3,few,CSVSGLAGTDTQYF,TGCAGCGTTTCGGGACTAGCGGGCACAGATACGCAGTATTTT
TRBV6-5,14,TRBD1,TRBJ1-4,few,CASSPTGDNEKLFF,TGTGCCAGCAGCCCGACAGGGGACAATGAAAAACTGTTTTTT
TRBV28,15,.,TRBJ1-1,many,CASSLVDTLNTEAFF,TGTGCCAGCAGTTTAGTGGACACTTTAAACACTGAAGCTTTCTTT
TRBV2,14,TRBD1,TRBJ1-2,.,CATPAGTGDYGYTF,TGTGCCACTCCAGCCGGGACAGGAGACTATGGCTACACCTTC
TRBV7-8,16,TRBD1,TRBJ2-2,.,CASSWTGGVITGELFF,TGTGCCAGCAGCTGGACAGGGGGAGTTATCACCGGGGAGCTGTTTTTT
TRBV9,13,.,TRBJ2-2,.,CASRAHGGGELFF,TGTGCCAGCAGGGCCCACGGGGGCGGGGAGCTGTTTTTT
TRBV25-1,13,.,TRBJ1-1,.,CASSDSGTSGAFF,TGTGCCAGCAGTGATTCTGGGACCTCGGGGGCTTTCTTT
TRBV4-2,16,.,TRBJ2-1,.,CASSNFLGSSYNEQFF,TGTGCCAGCAGCAACTTTCTCGGGAGCTCCTACAATGAGCAGTTCTTC
TRBV6-1,15,.,TRBJ2-3,.,CASTLDSPSTDTQYF,TGTGCCAGCACCTTGGACTCTCCTAGCACAGATACGCAGTATTTT
TRBV7-9,11,.,TRBJ2-2,.,CASSQTGELFF,TGTGCCAGCAGCCAGACCGGGGAGCTGTTTTTT
TRBV18,16,TRBD2,TRBJ2-3,few,CASSPNPSGSTDTQYF,TGTGCCAGCTCACCAAACCCTAGCGGTAGCACAGATACGCAGTATTTT
TRBV7-2,13,.,TRBJ2-7,.,CASSSTVWYEQYF,TGTGCCAGCAGCTCGACAGTTTGGTACGAGCAGTACTTC
TRBV4-3,14,.,TRBJ2-1,.,CASSQDRASNEQFF,TGCGCCAGCAGCCAAGATAGGGCCTCCAATGAGCAGTTCTTC
TRBV5-1,14,TRBD2,TRBJ2-7,.,CASTGTSGSREQYF,TGCGCCAGCACCGGGACTAGCGGGAGCCGGGAGCAGTACTTC
TRBV27,15,.,TRBJ2-5,.,CASSPRAGARETQYF,TGTGCCAGCAGTCCCCGGGCAGGGGCCCGCGAGACCCAGTACTTC
TRBV5-1,12,.,TRBJ2-7,.,CASSLGDSEQYF,TGCGCCAGCAGCTTGGGAGACTCCGAGCAGTACTTC
TRBV2,13,.,TRBJ2-7,.,CATSTEVSYEQYF,TGTGCCACTTCGACGGAAGTCTCCTACGAGCAGTACTTC
TRBV11-2,13,.,TRBJ1-5,few,CASSIGQNQPQHF,TGTGCCAGCAGCATCGGACAGAATCAGCCCCAGCATTTT
TRBV18,13,.,TRBJ2-1,.,CATTRGSVGEQFF,TGTGCCACAACCAGAGGATCCGTGGGTGAGCAGTTCTTC
TRBV7-2,15,TRBD2,TRBJ2-5,.,CASSLGGRADETQYF,TGTGCCAGCAGCTTAGGCGGGAGGGCAGACGAGACCCAGTACTTC
TRBV18,16,TRBD2,TRBJ2-3,.,CASSPLPGGDTDTQYF,TGTGCCAGCTCACCACTACCGGGAGGGGATACAGATACGCAGTATTTT
TRBV29-1,12,TRBD2,TRBJ2-5,.,CSGKGLQETQYF,TGCAGCGGGAAGGGACTACAAGAGACCCAGTACTTC
TRBV7-6,15,TRBD2,TRBJ2-3,once,CASSSLGLAVIRMYF,TGTGCCAGCAGCTCCCTGGGACTAGCGGTTATACGCATGTATTTT
TRBV7-6,15,.,TRBJ2-3,.,CASSPGGTETDTQYF,TGTGCCAGCAGCCCTGGCGGGACCGAAACAGATACGCAGTATTTT
TRBV6-1,15,.,TRBJ1-3,few,CASVSGAPSGNTIYF,TGTGCCAGCGTATCAGGGGCTCCCTCTGGAAACACCATATATTTT
TRBV28,16,TRBD1,TRBJ2-7,few,CASRRQGARLSGEQYF,TGTGCCAGCAGAAGACAGGGGGCTAGATTATCCGGCGAGCAGTACTTC
TRBV11-2,16,TRBD1,TRBJ2-2,.,CASSLVGQGVTGELFF,TGTGCCAGCAGCTTAGTGGGACAGGGGGTCACCGGGGAGCTGTTTTTT
TRBV6-1,14,.,TRBJ2-1,many,CASSDPRPQGEQFF,TGTGCCAGCAGTGACCCTCGGCCGCAGGGTGAGCAGTTCTTC
TRBV30,14,.,TRBJ2-7,.,CAWREGRRSYEQYF,TGTGCCTGGAGAGAGGGCCGTCGTTCCTACGAGCAGTACTTC
TRBV30,11,.,TRBJ2-7,.,CASGQRDEQYF,TGTGCCTCCGGACAGCGGGACGAGCAGTACTTC
TRBV7-9,10,.,TRBJ2-1,once,CASTFNEQFF,TGTGCCAGCACGTTCAATGAGCAGTTCTTC
TRBV6-6,14,.,TRBJ2-1,many,CASTLIRGSDEQFF,TGTGCCAGCACCTTAATAAGGGGATCGGATGAGCAGTTCTTC
TRBV30,14,.,TRBJ2-1,.,CAWSVLLLNNEQFF,TGTGCCTGGAGTGTACTATTACTGAACAATGAGCAGTTCTTC
TRBV7-9,14,TRBD1,TRBJ2-7,.,CASSPRTGGYEQYF,TGTGCCAGCAGCCCGAGGACAGGGGGTTACGAGCAGTACTTC
TRBV7-6,16,.,TRBJ2-1,.,CASSLGADSSYNEQFF,TGTGCCAGCAGCTTAGGTGCGGATAGCTCCTACAATGAGCAGTTCTTC
TRBV4-1,18,TRBD2,TRBJ2-3,.,CASSQWTSGRTSTDTQYF,TGCGCCAGCAGCCAATGGACTAGCGGGAGGACGAGCACAGATACGCAGTATTTT
TRBV5-1,15,TRBD1,TRBJ1-1,.,CASRQRTGSDTEAFF,TGCGCCAGCAGACAGAGGACAGGGTCAGACACTGAAGCTTTCTTT
TRBV28,14,.,TRBJ2-7,.,CASSLHGDSYEQYF,TGTGCCAGCAGTTTACACGGGGACTCCTACGAGCAGTACTTC
TRBV9,16,.,TRBJ2-1,.,CASSPQGAGIYNEQFF,TGTGCCAGCAGCCCTCAGGGCGCGGGGATCTACAATGAGCAGTTCTTC
TRBV7-9,15,TRBD1,TRBJ1-4,many,CASSLVGQGDEKLFF,TGTGCCAGCAGCTTAGTGGGACAGGGGGATGAAAAACTGTTTTTT
TRBV29-1,13,TRBD1,TRBJ1-1,.,CSAKQGPYTEAFF,TGCAGCGCTAAACAGGGGCCCTACACTGAAGCTTTCTTT
TRBV7-9,17,.,TRBJ2-1,.,CASSLDPTVSYYNEQFF,TGTGCCAGCAGCTTAGATCCGACAGTAAGTTACTACAATGAGCAGTTCTTC
TRBV11-3,14,TRBD1,TRBJ2-7,few,CASSLGDRSYEQYF,TGTGCCAGCAGCTTAGGGGACAGATCCTACGAGCAGTACTTC
TRBV19,15,TRBD2,TRBJ2-2,.,CASSPGTTSTGELFF,TGTGCCAGTAGTCCCGGGACTACCAGCACCGGGGAGCTGTTTTTT
TRBV5-1,15,.,TRBJ1-1,.,CASSVGRWASTEAFF,TGCGCCAGCTCAGTGGGGCGCTGGGCGAGTACTGAAGCTTTCTTT
TRBV18,17,TRBD2,TRBJ2-4,.,CASSPSSSGRVTNIQYF,TGTGCCAGCTCACCATCCTCTAGCGGGAGGGTCACAAACATTCAGTACTTC
TRBV7-9,17,.,TRBJ2-1,.,CASSLSVSAPIYNEQFF,TGTGCCAGCAGCCTTAGTGTTAGCGCACCAATCTACAATGAGCAGTTCTTC
TRBV6-5,14,.,TRBJ2-7,.,CASSPTRRSYEQYF,TGTGCCAGCAGCCCGACTCGACGGTCCTACGAGCAGTACTTC
TRBV28,16,.,TRBJ2-2,.,CASSSLGGPNTGELFF,TGTGCCAGCAGTTCCCTCGGGGGTCCGAACACCGGGGAGCTGTTTTTT
TRBV5-6,13,.,TRBJ1-5,.,CASSLFRGQPQHF,TGTGCCAGCAGCTTGTTTCGGGGCCAGCCCCAGCATTTT